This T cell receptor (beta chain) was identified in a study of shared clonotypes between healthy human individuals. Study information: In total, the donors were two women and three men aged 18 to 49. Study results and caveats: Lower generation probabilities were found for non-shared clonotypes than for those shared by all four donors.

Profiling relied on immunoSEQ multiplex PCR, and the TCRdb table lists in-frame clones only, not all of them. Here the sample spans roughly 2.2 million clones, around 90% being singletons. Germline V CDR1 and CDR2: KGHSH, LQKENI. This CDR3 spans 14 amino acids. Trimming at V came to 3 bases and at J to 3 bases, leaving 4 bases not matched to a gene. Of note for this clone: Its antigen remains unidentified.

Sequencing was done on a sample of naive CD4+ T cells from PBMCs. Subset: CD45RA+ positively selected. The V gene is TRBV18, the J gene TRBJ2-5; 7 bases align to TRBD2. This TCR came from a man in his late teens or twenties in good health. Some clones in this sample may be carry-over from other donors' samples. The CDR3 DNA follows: TGTGCCAGCTCACCGGGGGGGTTAGAAGAGACCCAGTACTTC. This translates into CASSPGGLEETQYF.